One sample yielded the 32 T cell receptor beta chains listed below, sequenced in a study of control samples from healthy donors and cancer patients. The assay was immunoSEQ multiplex PCR, and TCRdb's table has in-frame clones only and misses some. The table includes about 18,000 clones, around four fifths detected once. Sequenced: PBMCs. These receptors were obtained from a woman between 65 and 79 years old with lung cancer.

The rearrangement joins TRBV5-1 to TRBJ1-1; D is ambiguous. V lost 0 bases, J lost 5 bases, and 11 bases lay in between. This CDR3 has 14 amino acids. The V gene's germline CDR1 is SGHRS and CDR2 YFSETQ. CDR3: CASSLGGRNTEAFF. The CDR3 DNA is TGCGCCAGCAGCTTGGGAGGTCGGAATACTGAAGCTTTCTTT.

The chain has TRBV11-2 and TRBJ2-7, with D possibly matching TRBD2 (6 bases). CDR3 size: 12 residues. CDR1 is SGHAT and CDR2 is FQNNGV in the germline V gene. Trimming pared 5 bases from V and 7 bases from J, leaving 12 bases between. The CDR3 region is CASSPWGREQYF. The CDR3 nucleotides are TGTGCCAGCAGCCCCTGGGGGAGGGAGCAGTACTTC.

V and J are TRBV7-8 and TRBJ2-7; a possible D gene is TRBD2 (6 bases). This CDR3 contains 13 residues. V shed 2 bases and J shed 2 bases, with 7 bases lying between them. Germline V gene lookup returns CDR1 SGHVS and CDR2 FQNEAQ. The CDR3 DNA reads as TGTGCCAGCAGCTTACGGGGGACCTACGAGCAGTACTTC. Translated: CASSLRGTYEQYF. Using reference TRBV7-8 and TRBJ2-7 for the parts outside the CDR3, the full variable domain is GAGVSQSPRYKVAKRGQDVALRCDPISGHVSLFWYQQALGQGPEFLTYFQNEAQLDKSGLPSDRFFAERPEGSVSTLKIQRTQQEDSAVYLCASSLRGTYEQYFGPGTRLTVT.

This chain links TRBV6-5 with TRBJ1-4; D not resolved. This CDR3 has 12 residues. Germline V gives CDR1 MNHEY, CDR2 SVGAGI. Trimming left V 11 bases short and J 5 bases short, with 12 bases between. The CDR3 reads CASGGWNEKLFF. The CDR3 DNA reads as TGTGCCTCGGGAGGGTGGAATGAAAAACTGTTTTTT.

The chain joins TRBV6-1 to TRBJ1-5; 7 positions match TRBD1. CDR1 is MNHNS and CDR2 is SASEGT in the germline V gene. The CDR3 covers 17 residues. V was clipped by 2 bases and J by 7 bases; unmatched bases: 14. CDR3 nucleotides: TGTGCCAGCAGTGAATGGTCTGGTCGAGGGGGCGGCCAGCCCCAGCATTTT. The encoded protein is CASSEWSGRGGGQPQHF.

The DNA for the CDR3 is TGTGCCAGCAGCTTAGGGGGGATGGTCATCGGAGCTTTCTTT. It specifies CASSLGGMVIGAFF. The chain recombines TRBV7-2 with TRBJ1-1; TRBD1 is a possible D gene (5 bases). The germline V gene encodes CDR1 SGHTA and CDR2 FQGNSA. The CDR3 runs to 14 residues. The ends were cut back, 1 base at V and 10 bases at J, with 16 bases in the middle.

This clone occurred once. The rearrangement uses TRBV5-1 and TRBJ2-5, with a possible D match to TRBD1 (5 bases). Germline V gene data show CDR1 as SGHRS and CDR2 as YFSETQ. The length of the CDR3 is 15 residues. V was clipped by 0 bases and J by 3 bases, with 12 bases between them. The chain's CDR3 is CASSLVLTVKETQYF. CDR3 sequence (DNA): TGCGCCAGCAGCTTGGTGCTGACAGTCAAAGAGACCCAGTACTTC.

The V gene is TRBV7-6, the J gene TRBJ1-1; TRBD1 matches 9 bases. Germline V gives CDR1 SGHVS, CDR2 FNYEAQ. The length of the CDR3 is 16 residues. Germline trimming cut 4 bases from V and 2 bases from J; bases unmatched to any gene: 8. The CDR3 sequence: CASSYGTGWENTEAFF. The CDR3 nucleotides read TGTGCCAGCAGCTACGGGACAGGGTGGGAAAACACTGAAGCTTTCTTT. Filled out from reference TRBV7-6 and TRBJ1-1, the complete variable domain reads GAGVSQSPRYKVTKRGQDVALRCDPISGHVSLYWYRQALGQGPEFLTYFNYEAQQDKSGLPNDRFSAERPEGSISTLTIQRTEQRDSAMYRCASSYGTGWENTEAFFGQGTRLTVV.

The CDR3 is CASSEGGPYQPQHF. Written as DNA, the CDR3 is TGTGCCAGCAGTGAAGGGGGCCCGTATCAGCCCCAGCATTTT. This sequence joins TRBV2 and TRBJ1-5; D is possibly TRBD1 (5 bases). Trimming stripped 1 base from V and 5 bases from J, with 9 bases between. The CDR3 covers 14 residues. Germline CDR1 SNHLY, CDR2 FYNNEI.

V and J are TRBV4-3 and TRBJ2-7; D uncertain. The V gene lost 3 bases and the J gene lost 4 bases, with 16 bases spanning the gap. From germline, CDR1 is LGHNA and CDR2 YSLEER. This CDR3 contains 15 residues. CDR3 region: CASSQIYSAAYEQYF. CDR3 sequence (DNA): TGCGCCAGCAGCCAGATCTACTCTGCGGCTTACGAGCAGTACTTC.

The table lists this clone with a count of one. The rearrangement links TRBV29-1 to TRBJ2-7, with 12 bases fitting TRBD1. This CDR3 has 13 residues. Germline V CDR1 and CDR2: SQVTM, ANQGSEA. V trimming: 7 bases; J trimming: 6 bases; junction bases outside the gene matches: 7. The CDR3 region is CSAQPGQGAEQYF. DNA of the CDR3: TGCAGCGCACAACCGGGACAGGGGGCCGAGCAGTACTTC.

Here the CDR3 DNA reads TGTGCCAGCAGTCCGGACCCACCACTTTATAGCAATCAGCCCCAGCATTTT. This gives the protein CASSPDPPLYSNQPQHF. This chain links TRBV5-8 with TRBJ1-5; D gene unclear. V lost 5 bases to trimming and J lost 0 bases, with 18 bases between them. The CDR3 consists of 17 residues. The germline V gene has CDR1 SGHTS and CDR2 YDEGEE.

V gene TRBV5-5 combines with J gene TRBJ1-1; D gene uncertain. Looked up from germline, CDR1 is SGHKS and CDR2 is YYEKEE (reference sequence). The CDR3 is made up of 15 amino acids. Trimming took 0 bases from V and 1 from J, leaving 10 bases between them. The CDR3 nucleotides are TGTGCCAGCAGCTTGGAGGATTTATGGAACACTGAAGCTTTCTTT. This codes for CASSLEDLWNTEAFF.

The chain carries TRBV7-9 and TRBJ2-2; a weak D match, TRBD1 (6 bases). The CDR3 covers 14 residues. Germline V gives CDR1 SEHNR, CDR2 FQNEAQ (reference sequence). V was shortened by 7 bases and J by 1 base, with 10 bases between the two germline ends. CDR3 amino acids: CASIEGGNTGELFF. CDR3 nucleotides: TGTGCCAGCATCGAAGGGGGGAACACCGGGGAGCTGTTTTTT.

CDR3 sequence (DNA): TGTGCCAGTAGTATTCAAATTTCAGGACTGAGCACCATATATTTT. Translating gives CASSIQISGLSTIYF. The chain joins TRBV19 to TRBJ1-3, with D uncertain. The CDR3 contains 15 residues. Germline CDR1 reads LNHDA; CDR2 reads SQIVND (reference sequence). V was clipped by 3 bases and J by 9 bases, with 18 bases between them.

The sample holds a few counts of this clone. The chain joins TRBV18 to TRBJ2-1; D is uncertain. The CDR3 extends over 14 amino acids. V lost 3 bases, J lost 6 bases, and 12 bases lay in between. Germline CDR1 is KGHSH and CDR2 is LQKENI. CDR3 amino acids: CASSPRNAPNEQFF. The DNA for the CDR3 is TGTGCCAGCTCACCGAGGAACGCCCCCAATGAGCAGTTCTTC.

This chain connects TRBV30 to TRBJ1-4; TRBD1 is a possible D gene (5 bases). The germline V and J ends were trimmed by 8 bases and 3 bases, with 13 bases remaining between them. The CDR3 is made up of 13 amino acids. Germline V lookup: CDR1 GTSNPN, CDR2 SVGIG (reference sequence). CDR3: CATTKGSNEKLFF. The CDR3 DNA follows: TGTGCCACAACGAAGGGGTCTAATGAAAAACTGTTTTTT.

This clone was observed a single time. The chain combines TRBV4-2 with TRBJ2-7; D may correspond to TRBD1 or TRBD2 (5 bases each). CDR3 size: 15 residues. Between the trimmed V and J ends, which lost 4 bases and 1 base, there was a span of 14 bases. The germline gives CDR1 LGHNA, CDR2 YNFKEQ. The CDR3 loop is CASSRRTEGSYEQYF. In nucleotides, the CDR3 is TGTGCCAGCAGCCGACGGACCGAGGGGTCCTACGAGCAGTACTTC.

V gene TRBV2 combines with J gene TRBJ1-5, with TRBD1 matching 7 bases. Trimming took 6 bases from V and 4 from J; bases not matched to a gene: 9. Looked up from germline, CDR1 is SNHLY and CDR2 is FYNNEI. This CDR3 has 15 amino acids. The CDR3 loop reads CASSGGTAGNQPQHF. The CDR3 DNA reads as TGTGCCAGCAGCGGCGGGACAGCCGGAAATCAGCCCCAGCATTTT.

This chain connects TRBV2 to TRBJ2-3; 8 nucleotides match TRBD2. CDR1 and CDR2 from the germline V gene are SNHLY and FYNNEI. Trimming removed 6 bases from V and 4 bases from J; junction bases left unmatched: 9. This CDR3 is 15 amino acids long. The CDR3 is CASSWSGSGADTQYF. Written as DNA, the CDR3 is TGTGCCAGCAGCTGGAGCGGGAGTGGGGCAGATACGCAGTATTTT.

This clone appeared once. CDR3 sequence: CASEELVTGELFF. The CDR3 DNA is TGTGCCAGCGAGGAGTTGGTCACCGGGGAGCTGTTTTTT. The V and J genes are TRBV25-1 and TRBJ2-2, with no clear D. V was shortened by 8 bases and J by 4 bases, with 11 bases between the two germline ends. CDR1 and CDR2 (germline): MGHDK, SYGVNS. This CDR3 comprises 13 residues.

The chain joins TRBV19 to TRBJ2-7; a possible D gene is TRBD1 (5 bases). The CDR3 length is 13 residues. Germline CDR1 LNHDA, CDR2 SQIVND (reference sequence). Trimming left V 5 bases short and J 3 bases short, with 11 bases between. The CDR3 DNA sequence: TGTGCCAGTAGTCGGCAGGGTGGCTACGAGCAGTACTTC. This encodes CASSRQGGYEQYF.

This chain connects TRBV5-6 to TRBJ1-2, with TRBD1 identical over 7 bases. Unmatched junction bases numbered 4, after V lost 0 bases and J lost 2 bases. There are 15 residues in the CDR3. Germline-derived CDR1 and CDR2 are SGHDT and YYEEEE. The CDR3 nucleotides are TGTGCCAGCAGCTTGGGACCGGGACAGAACTATGGCTACACCTTC. Amino acids: CASSLGPGQNYGYTF.

This chain uses TRBV6-5 with TRBJ1-4; D unresolved. Germline V lookup: CDR1 MNHEY, CDR2 SVGAGI. With 2 bases removed from V and 8 bases from J, the gap between germline ends came to 6 bases. The CDR3 totals 12 residues. CDR3 coding DNA: TGTGCCAGCAGTTACCCGGGGGAAAAACTGTTTTTT. Translation: CASSYPGEKLFF.

The gene calls are TRBV2 and TRBJ2-7; the match to TRBD1 covers 8 bases. CDR1 and CDR2 from the germline V gene are SNHLY and FYNNEI. Trimming took 7 bases from V and 6 from J; bases not matched to a gene: 11. The CDR3 runs to 14 residues. The CDR3 DNA reads TGTGCCAGCACTGGGACAGGCAGCTCCGGCGAGCAGTACTTC. Translated, it gives CASTGTGSSGEQYF. The variable domain in full, with the rest retrieved from reference TRBV2 and TRBJ2-7, is EPEVTQTPSHQVTQMGQEVILRCVPISNHLYFYWYRQILGQKVEFLVSFYNNEISEKSEIFDDQFSVERPDGSNFTLKIRSTKLEDSAMYFCASTGTGSSGEQYFGPGTRLTVT.

The V and J genes are TRBV23-1 and TRBJ1-5, with 9 bases matching TRBD1. TRBV23-1 is filed as an ORF, its function uncertain. This CDR3 is 16 amino acids long. V lost 2 bases, J lost 6 bases, and 8 bases stayed unmatched. The CDR3 DNA reads as TGCGCCAGCAGTCAACCCCCGGGACAGGGAATTCAGCCCCAGCATTTT. Translating it yields CASSQPPGQGIQPQHF.

This clone was seen more than once but under ten times. The J gene is TRBJ1-6, the V gene TRBV27; 7 bases fit TRBD1. The V segment lost 0 bases and the J segment 4 bases; nucleotides outside the gene matches: 9. CDR1 and CDR2 from the germline V gene are MNHEY and SMNVEV (reference sequence). CDR3 length: 18 amino acids. The DNA for the CDR3 is TGTGCCAGCAGTTTATCCTTACAGGGGAGCGCTTATAATTCACCCCTCCACTTT. Its protein is CASSLSLQGSAYNSPLHF.

This clone turned up a few times. This sequence joins TRBV4-1 and TRBJ1-1; D is undetermined. CDR1 and CDR2 (germline): MGHRA, YSYEKL. The V end was cut by 4 bases, the J end by 1 base, with 7 bases between. CDR3 length equals 13 residues. The CDR3 reads CASSLDANTEAFF. The CDR3 DNA reads TGCGCCAGCAGCCTGGACGCGAACACTGAAGCTTTCTTT.

The chain is built from TRBV28 and TRBJ1-5, with a possible D match to TRBD1 (6 bases). Germline V gene data show CDR1 as MDHEN and CDR2 as SYDVKM. The V end was cut by 6 bases, the J end by 2 bases, with 14 bases between. The CDR3 loop spans 15 amino acids. CDR3 bases: TGTGCCAGCAGACCCGGGGGCTATGGCAATCAGCCCCAGCATTTT. It codes for CASRPGGYGNQPQHF. Full variable domain (rest looked up from reference TRBV28 and TRBJ1-5): DVKVTQSSRYLVKRTGEKVFLECVQDMDHENMFWYRQDPGLGLRLIYFSYDVKMKEKGDIPEGYSVSREKKERFSLILESASTNQTSMYLCASRPGGYGNQPQHFGDGTRLSIL.

The chain uses TRBV5-8 and TRBJ2-5, with 8 bases lining up with TRBD2. V lost 1 base, J lost 2 bases, and 10 bases stayed unmatched. CDR3 length equals 17 residues. CDR1 SGHTS and CDR2 YDEGEE come from the germline V gene. The CDR3 sequence: CASSLSFSSGIQETQYF. The DNA for the CDR3 is TGTGCCAGCAGCTTGTCCTTTAGTAGCGGGATTCAAGAGACCCAGTACTTC.

V and J are TRBV7-8 and TRBJ2-2; unclear D gene. Germline assignment: CDR1 SGHVS and CDR2 FQNEAQ. V lost 9 bases and J 4 bases, leaving 12 bases between the germline ends. This CDR3 has 13 residues. The CDR3 reads CASSAVITGELFF. The CDR3 bases are TGTGCCAGTTCAGCTGTAATCACCGGGGAGCTGTTTTTT.

The chain employs TRBV6-1 and TRBJ1-3; 7 nucleotides match TRBD1. V trimming: 4 bases; J trimming: 2 bases; junction bases outside the gene matches: 8. Per germline, CDR1 MNHNS and CDR2 SASEGT. The CDR3 sequence is 16 residues long. In DNA form, the CDR3 reads TGTGCCAGCAGTGCCTTTCAGGGGGTAACTGGAAACACCATATATTTT. It codes for CASSAFQGVTGNTIYF.